This T cell receptor (beta chain) is drawn from a study of molecular identifiers for immune sequencing clone quantification. This CDR3 spans 16 amino acids. In germline, CDR1 is MNHEY, CDR2 SMNVEV (reference sequence). Unmatched junction bases numbered 6, after V lost 2 bases and J lost 2 bases. Libraries of naive CD8 cells were prepared from about 19,000 to 1,100,000 sorted cells using 10%, 30% or 50% RNA. A CD8+CD4-CCR7+CD45RA+ gate was used to sort naive CD8 T cells. This clonotype has a handful of counts. Its antigen is unknown. Study conclusions and caveats: In naive cells, under 1% of molecules belonged to clones above 20 RNA copies, against over 98% in effector cells.

TCR libraries were built in bulk with a published protocol and specific TCR primers. MiXCR, applied by TCRdb to the PCR reads, yields one record per CDR3 protein. The sample carries roughly 630,000 distinct CDR3 sequences, around 25% recorded once. Sequencing input: naive CD8+ T cells from blood, with Jurkat cell RNA spiked in. The subset denotes: FACS-sorted CD8+CD4-CCR7+CD45RA+ naive T cells. This chain joins TRBV27 and TRBJ2-5; TRBD2 aligns across 9 bases. The TCR was taken from a human donor in good health. Some libraries in this study had Jurkat cell RNA spiked in. This CDR3 is CASSLRLLAGQETQYF. DNA of the CDR3: TGTGCCAGCAGTTTACGACTCCTAGCGGGGCAAGAGACCCAGTACTTC.